Only a few counts were recorded for the clone carrying this TCR beta chain. Its antigen is undetermined. V was trimmed by 5 bases and J by 0 bases, leaving 13 bases between them. The CDR3 runs 16 residues. From germline, CDR1 is SGHNT and CDR2 YENEEA. The data originate from a study of T cells in tuberculosis. Clones were read by immunoSEQ multiplex PCR, and TCRdb kept only the in-frame ones, dropping some. The sample lists under 50,000 clones, 95% occurring once. Findings and caveats of the study: GEM motif frequencies gave more than 65% accuracy; the GMM repertoire gave about 86%. Active tuberculosis alpha repertoires lay closer to GMM-specific TCRs than controls'. The TCR-beta difference was not significant; alpha differences partly reflected length.

Tuberculin skin test and IGRA determined adolescents' latent tuberculosis status at entry. The sequenced sample was PBMCs. The receptor's source is a donor between 10 and 35 years old with latent tuberculosis or without tuberculosis infection. The V and J genes are TRBV11-3 and TRBJ2-2; possibly TRBD2 for D (7 bases). CDR3 sequence reads: CASSPRGAANTGELFF. For the CDR3, the DNA is TGTGCCAGCAGCCCACGGGGGGCCGCGAACACCGGGGAGCTGTTTTTT. The whole variable domain, remainder taken from reference TRBV11-3 and TRBJ2-2, is EAGVVQSPRYKIIEKKQPVAFWCNPISGHNTLYWYLQNLGQGPELLIRYENEEAVDDSQLPKDRFSAERLKGVDSTLKIQPAELGDSAVYLCASSPRGAANTGELFFGEGSRLTVL.